This T cell receptor (beta chain) was identified during a study of lymphopenia after photon versus proton radiotherapy. Per the germline V gene, CDR1 is MDHEN and CDR2 is SYDVKM. CDR3 length: 24 amino acids. V lost 3 bases to trimming and J lost 0 bases, with 39 bases between them. In this sample, this clone turned up a few times. Its antigen remains unidentified. TCRdb's table, derived via immunoSEQ multiplex PCR, lists solely in-frame clones and lacks some. The sample includes 65,000 or so clones, 87% of them seen just once. Notes on the study in general: Under photons, naive T cells and diversity fell while effector/memory populations rose. After lymphocyte nadir, photon-treated repertoires showed oligoclonal expansion, especially CD8+ Temra. Only patients who died were analyzed for survival; proton advantage is unproven.

The origin of this receptor is a man at least 80 years old with esophageal cancer. Sequences were derived from peripheral blood, sampled from a patient treated with proton-based radiotherapy. The J gene is TRBJ2-7, the V gene TRBV28; the D gene is possibly TRBD2 (5 bases). The CDR3 protein is CASSFRSAWRDTSVPYRSSYEQYF. CDR3 in DNA: TGTGCCAGCAGTTTTAGGTCAGCTTGGCGAGATACTAGTGTTCCTTATCGAAGCTCCTACGAGCAGTACTTC.